These 17 T cell receptor beta chains were all obtained from the same sample, sequenced in a study of blood T cells in healthy people across ages. PCR was performed a second time for roughly 7 to 12 cycles using a sample-barcoded 5' primer and a J-beta primer mix. TCRdb independently ran MiXCR on the 5' RACE reads; one entry per CDR3 protein. The sample lists about 1.5 million distinct CDR3 sequences, roughly 43% occurring once. Sequenced: blood. Receptor source: a woman between 18 and 30 years old in good health.

The CDR3, as DNA: TGCAGTGCCACCCTAGCTCGGGGGGGCAGCTCCTACAATGAGCAGTACTTC. This translates into CSATLARGGSSYNEQYF. The chain couples TRBV20-1 to TRBJ2-7, with 8 bases fitting TRBD2. The CDR3 runs 17 residues. V lost 6 bases and J lost 7; bases outside the gene matches: 23. The germline V gene encodes CDR1 DFQATT and CDR2 SNEGSKA (reference sequence).

This clonotype was detected only a few times. The J gene is TRBJ2-7, the V gene TRBV4-3; D not certain. Trimming took off 0 bases at V and 4 bases at J, with 13 bases between the two ends. Germline CDR1 is LGHNA and CDR2 is YSLEER. The CDR3 loop spans 15 amino acids. CDR3 bases: TGCGCCAGCAGCCAAGAAAGGACCTCCACATACGAGCAGTACTTC. It specifies CASSQERTSTYEQYF.

This clonotype was counted a few times. The V and J genes are TRBV28 and TRBJ2-1; 13 bases are shared with TRBD2. V was pared by 3 bases and J by 8 bases, with 10 bases of the junction left unmatched. The CDR3 sequence is 17 residues long. CDR1 is MDHEN and CDR2 is SYDVKM in the germline V gene. CDR3 in amino acids: CASSFRTSGREVDEQFF. The CDR3 DNA reads as TGTGCCAGCAGTTTTCGGACTAGCGGGAGAGAGGTCGATGAGCAGTTCTTC.

This clonotype was found a few times. This rearrangement joins TRBV28 to TRBJ2-7; 14 bases agree with TRBD2. The J call may be in error: the DNA end matches TRBJ2-5 better. Germline V gene sequence: CDR1 MDHEN, CDR2 SYDVKM. CDR3 length: 18 residues. The CDR3 bases are TGTGCCAGCAGTACCCGACTAGCGGGAGGGCCCATCCAAGAGACCCAGTACTTC. It encodes CASSTRLAGGPIQETQYF.

This chain uses TRBV30 with TRBJ2-1; no reliable D call. The CDR3 contains 16 residues. Between the trimmed V and J ends, which lost 1 base and 4 bases, there was a span of 17 bases. Germline values: CDR1 GTSNPN, CDR2 SVGIG (reference sequence). The CDR3 spells CAWSAPRTFQYNEQFF. The CDR3 nucleotides are TGTGCCTGGAGTGCCCCCAGGACCTTTCAGTACAATGAGCAGTTCTTC.

The rearrangement joins TRBV20-1 to TRBJ2-7; no definite D call. The CDR3 extends over 14 amino acids. Germline V gene lookup returns CDR1 DFQATT and CDR2 SNEGSKA (reference sequence). The germline V and J ends were trimmed by 5 bases and 7 bases, with 21 bases remaining between them. This CDR3 is CSASPVPSGNEQYF. CDR3 DNA: TGCAGTGCTTCACCCGTCCCCTCCGGCAATGAGCAGTACTTC.

The rearrangement joins TRBV4-1 to TRBJ2-1, with D unresolved. The CDR3 runs to 13 residues. V lost 3 bases to trimming and J lost 5 bases, with 8 bases between them. Germline V gene data show CDR1 as MGHRA and CDR2 as YSYEKL. Here the CDR3 DNA reads TGCGCCAGCAGCCATCCCTCTCACAATGAGCAGTTCTTC. Its protein product is CASSHPSHNEQFF.

The V gene is TRBV2, the J gene TRBJ2-1; 9 bases are shared with TRBD2. The CDR3 totals 17 residues. Germline CDR1 is SNHLY and CDR2 is FYNNEI. Trimming at V came to 4 bases and at J to 0 bases, leaving 7 bases not matched to a gene. In DNA form, the CDR3 reads TGTGCCAGCAGTGCCCTGACTAGCGGAGGCTCCTACAATGAGCAGTTCTTC. Translated: CASSALTSGGSYNEQFF. Full variable domain (missing parts from reference TRBV2 and TRBJ2-1): EPEVTQTPSHQVTQMGQEVILRCVPISNHLYFYWYRQILGQKVEFLVSFYNNEISEKSEIFDDQFSVERPDGSNFTLKIRSTKLEDSAMYFCASSALTSGGSYNEQFFGPGTRLTVL.

This chain uses TRBV27 with TRBJ1-4, with TRBD1 identical over 9 bases. V shed 4 bases, J shed 5 bases, and the junction held 8 bases outside the gene matches. CDR1 and CDR2 (germline): MNHEY, SMNVEV (reference sequence). CDR3 length: 16 amino acids. For the CDR3, the DNA is TGTGCCAGCAGTTGGGGACCGGGACAGGGAAATGAAAAACTGTTTTTT. It encodes CASSWGPGQGNEKLFF.

The chain uses TRBV27 and TRBJ2-7; a possible D gene is TRBD1 (6 bases). Germline V gene sequence: CDR1 MNHEY, CDR2 SMNVEV (reference sequence). The CDR3 spans 14 residues. V was trimmed by 5 bases and J by 7 bases, leaving 18 bases between them. CDR3 DNA sequence: TGTGCCAGCAGTCCCATCGCGACAGGCAATGAGCAGTACTTC. This codes for CASSPIATGNEQYF.

There are a few counts of this clonotype. This chain uses TRBV20-1 with TRBJ2-7; 7 positions match TRBD2. With V trimmed by 7 bases and J by 0 bases, 6 bases remained unmatched. CDR3 length: 13 amino acids. From germline, CDR1 is DFQATT and CDR2 SNEGSKA (reference sequence). CDR3 protein: CSGGSVYSYEQYF. The CDR3, as DNA: TGCAGTGGCGGGAGCGTGTACTCCTACGAGCAGTACTTC.

This clonotype occurred a few times. The chain recombines TRBV6-5 with TRBJ1-2; D gene unclear. The CDR3 extends over 14 amino acids. Germline V lookup: CDR1 MNHEY, CDR2 SVGAGI. V was pared by 4 bases and J by 6 bases, with 15 bases between. This CDR3 is CASSSKEGWNGYTF. The CDR3 region has the DNA TGTGCCAGCAGTTCGAAGGAGGGCTGGAATGGCTACACCTTC.

This clonotype was recorded many times. The chain joins TRBV28 to TRBJ2-7; TRBD2 matches at 10 bases. This CDR3 is built from 13 residues. CDR1 and CDR2 (germline): MDHEN, SYDVKM. V was pared by 2 bases and J by 9 bases, with 4 bases of the junction left unmatched. The CDR3 here is CASSLTGTSAQYF. DNA of the CDR3: TGTGCCAGCAGTTTAACCGGGACTAGCGCGCAGTACTTC.

This clonotype was picked up a small number of times. V and J are TRBV29-1 and TRBJ1-2, with D hard to call. V was clipped by 4 bases and J by 3 bases, with 12 bases between them. The CDR3 totals 13 residues. Germline CDR1 reads SQVTM; CDR2 reads ANQGSEA. CDR3 sequence reads: CSVVVGSDYGYTF. CDR3 nucleotide sequence: TGCAGCGTTGTGGTGGGATCGGACTATGGCTACACCTTC. Full variable domain (remainder filled in from reference TRBV29-1 and TRBJ1-2): SAVISQKPSRDICQRGTSLTIQCQVDSQVTMMFWYRQQPGQSLTLIATANQGSEATYESGFVIDKFPISRPNLTFSTLTVSNMSPEDSSIYLCSVVVGSDYGYTFGSGTRLTVV.

The chain carries TRBV14 and TRBJ1-5; D is ambiguous. The germline V gene has CDR1 SGHDN and CDR2 FVKESK. The CDR3 length is 16 residues. Trimming stripped 0 bases from V and 0 bases from J, with 9 bases between. DNA of the CDR3: TGTGCCAGCAGCCAAGATTGGCATTATAGCAATCAGCCCCAGCATTTT. Its translation: CASSQDWHYSNQPQHF.

This clonotype was seen only a few times. The rearrangement uses TRBV4-1 and TRBJ1-4; D perhaps matches TRBD1 (5 bases). This CDR3 contains 17 residues. Germline CDR1 MGHRA, CDR2 YSYEKL. Deletions cut 0 bases from V and 8 bases from J, with 19 bases between. CDR3 DNA: TGCGCCAGCAGCCAAGATTGGGGCCCCTATGAAGACGAAAAACTGTTTTTT. Protein: CASSQDWGPYEDEKLFF.

This clonotype was detected a few times. CDR3 residues: CASSKPGTGKTQYF. The CDR3 nucleotides are TGTGCCAGCAGTAAGCCCGGGACAGGAAAGACCCAGTACTTC. The chain links TRBV6-1 to TRBJ2-5; TRBD1 matches 8 bases. There are 14 residues in the CDR3. The germline gives CDR1 MNHNS, CDR2 SASEGT. Unmatched junction bases numbered 8, after V lost 5 bases and J lost 6 bases.